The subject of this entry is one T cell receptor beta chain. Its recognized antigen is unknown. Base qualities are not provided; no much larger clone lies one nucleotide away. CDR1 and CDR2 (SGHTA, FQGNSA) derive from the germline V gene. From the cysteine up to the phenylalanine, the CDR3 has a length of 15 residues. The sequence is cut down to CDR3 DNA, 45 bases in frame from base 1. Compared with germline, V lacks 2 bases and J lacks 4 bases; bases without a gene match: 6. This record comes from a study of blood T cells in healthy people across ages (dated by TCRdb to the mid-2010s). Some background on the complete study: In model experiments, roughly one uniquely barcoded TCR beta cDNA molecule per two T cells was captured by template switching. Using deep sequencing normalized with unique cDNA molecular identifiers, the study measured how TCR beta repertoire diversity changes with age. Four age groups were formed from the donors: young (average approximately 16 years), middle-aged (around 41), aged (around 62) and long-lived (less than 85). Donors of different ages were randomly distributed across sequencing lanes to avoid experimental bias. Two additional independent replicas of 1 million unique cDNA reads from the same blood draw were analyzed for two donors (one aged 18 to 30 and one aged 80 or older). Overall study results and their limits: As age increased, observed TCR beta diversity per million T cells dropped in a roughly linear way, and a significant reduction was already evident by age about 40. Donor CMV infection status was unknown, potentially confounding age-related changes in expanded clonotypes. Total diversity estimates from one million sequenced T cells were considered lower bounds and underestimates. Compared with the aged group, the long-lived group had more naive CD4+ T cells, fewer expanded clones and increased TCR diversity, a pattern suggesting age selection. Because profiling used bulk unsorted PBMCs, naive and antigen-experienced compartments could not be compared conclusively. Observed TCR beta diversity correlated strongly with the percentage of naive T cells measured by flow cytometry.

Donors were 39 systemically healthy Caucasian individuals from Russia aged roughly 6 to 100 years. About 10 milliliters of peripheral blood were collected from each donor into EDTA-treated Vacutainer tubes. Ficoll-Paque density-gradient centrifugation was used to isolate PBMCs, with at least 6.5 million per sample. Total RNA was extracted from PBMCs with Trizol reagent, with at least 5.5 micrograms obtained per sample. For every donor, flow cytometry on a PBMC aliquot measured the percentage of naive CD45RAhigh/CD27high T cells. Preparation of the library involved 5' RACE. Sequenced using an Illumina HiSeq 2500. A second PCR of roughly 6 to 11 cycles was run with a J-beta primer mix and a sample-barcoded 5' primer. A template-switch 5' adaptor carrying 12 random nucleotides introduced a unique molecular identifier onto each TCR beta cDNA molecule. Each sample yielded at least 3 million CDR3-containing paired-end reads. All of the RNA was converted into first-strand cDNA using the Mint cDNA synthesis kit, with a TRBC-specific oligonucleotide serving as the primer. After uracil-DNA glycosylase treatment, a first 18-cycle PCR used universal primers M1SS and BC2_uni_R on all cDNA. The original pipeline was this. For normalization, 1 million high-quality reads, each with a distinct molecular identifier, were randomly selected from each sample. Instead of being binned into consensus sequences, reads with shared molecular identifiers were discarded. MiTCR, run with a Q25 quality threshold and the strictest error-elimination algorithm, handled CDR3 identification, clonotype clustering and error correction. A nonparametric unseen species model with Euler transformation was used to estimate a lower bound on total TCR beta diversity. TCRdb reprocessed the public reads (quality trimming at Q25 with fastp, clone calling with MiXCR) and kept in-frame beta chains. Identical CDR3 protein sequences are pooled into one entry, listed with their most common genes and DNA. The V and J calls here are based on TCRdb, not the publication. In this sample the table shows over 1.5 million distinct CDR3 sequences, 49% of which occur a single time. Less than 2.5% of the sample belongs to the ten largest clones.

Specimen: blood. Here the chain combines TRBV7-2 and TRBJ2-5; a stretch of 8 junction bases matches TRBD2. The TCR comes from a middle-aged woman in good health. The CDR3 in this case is CASSLIRGGRETQYF. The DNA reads TGTGCCAGCAGCTTAATTCGCGGGGGGCGAGAGACCCAGTACTTC. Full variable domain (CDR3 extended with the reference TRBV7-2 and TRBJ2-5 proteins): GAGVSQSPSNKVTEKGKDVELRCDPISGHTALYWYRQSLGQGLEFLIYFQGNSAPDKSGLPSDRFSAERTGGSVSTLTIQRTQQEDSAVYLCASSLIRGGRETQYFGPGTRLLVL.